These 28 T cell receptor beta chains share one sample of origin, sequenced in a study of blood T cell repertoires in COVID-19. Clones were read by immunoSEQ multiplex PCR, and TCRdb kept only the in-frame ones, dropping some. The sample has 130,000 or so clones, about 77% seen once. Sequenced material: peripheral blood. The receptors derive from an elderly man with acute or convalescent COVID-19.

The chain joins TRBV10-3 to TRBJ1-4, with TRBD1 matching 7 bases. With V trimmed by 10 bases and J by 4 bases, 6 bases remained unmatched. The CDR3 is made up of 13 amino acids. CDR1 is ENHRY, CDR2 SYGVKD, per germline. CDR3 sequence reads: CATFQGGNEKLFF. The CDR3 DNA is TGTGCCACCTTTCAGGGGGGTAATGAAAAACTGTTTTTT.

The V gene is TRBV11-2, the J gene TRBJ2-3, with 8 bases identical to TRBD2. In germline, CDR1 is SGHAT, CDR2 FQNNGV. The CDR3 runs to 14 residues. With 5 bases clipped from V and 4 bases from J, the junction kept 5 bases outside the gene matches. Here the CDR3 reads CASSIGRGADTQYF. The DNA of the CDR3 is TGTGCCAGCAGCATCGGGCGGGGGGCAGATACGCAGTATTTT.

In the case of this clone: The same CDR3 arises from other DNA sequences in this sample as well. This chain links TRBV2 with TRBJ1-5; 10 bases match TRBD1. Germline CDR1 SNHLY, CDR2 FYNNEI. The CDR3 is 15 residues long. V dropped 5 bases and J dropped 7; count of bases not matched to a gene: 8. CDR3 loop: CASSHLDRGSQPQHF. As DNA, the CDR3 is TGTGCCAGCAGTCACCTGGACAGGGGGAGCCAGCCCCAGCATTTT.

This chain uses TRBV7-6 with TRBJ2-5; TRBD1 agrees at 7 bases. The CDR3 is 15 residues long. Looked up from germline, CDR1 is SGHVS and CDR2 is FNYEAQ. The V gene end was trimmed by 1 base and the J gene end by 2 bases; junction bases not matched to a gene: 4. The CDR3 coding sequence is TGTGCCAGCAGCTTAGTCGGGACAGCACAAGAGACCCAGTACTTC. Translating it yields CASSLVGTAQETQYF.

The chain carries TRBV5-4 and TRBJ2-3; TRBD1 matches 7 bases. CDR1 is SGHNT, CDR2 YYREEE, per germline (reference sequence). V lost 0 bases to trimming and J lost 1 base; unmatched junction nucleotides: 8. CDR3 size: 17 residues. CDR3 protein: CASSLGGGGRGTDTQYF. CDR3 in DNA: TGTGCCAGCAGCTTGGGAGGGGGCGGTCGAGGCACAGATACGCAGTATTTT. The variable domain in full, completed from reference TRBV5-4 and TRBJ2-3, reads ETGVTQSPTHLIKTRGQQVTLRCSSQSGHNTVSWYQQALGQGPQFIFQYYREEENGRGNFPPRFSGLQFPNYSSELNVNALELDDSALYLCASSLGGGGRGTDTQYFGPGTRLTVL.

The rearrangement joins TRBV7-8 to TRBJ1-1, with 9 bases matching TRBD1. CDR1 is SGHVS, CDR2 FQNEAQ, per germline. The CDR3 is 17 residues long. V lost 2 bases, J lost 0 bases, and 7 bases stayed unmatched. The CDR3 protein is CASSLLDRGRLNTEAFF. In nucleotides, the CDR3 is TGTGCCAGCAGCTTATTGGACAGGGGAAGACTGAACACTGAAGCTTTCTTT.

The rearrangement links TRBV19 to TRBJ1-6; TRBD1 matches at 8 bases. Trimming took 6 bases from V and 7 from J; bases not matched to a gene: 8. CDR3 size: 15 residues. Germline CDR1 reads LNHDA; CDR2 reads SQIVND (reference sequence). The CDR3 sequence is CASSTGQERNSPLHF. The CDR3 region has the DNA TGTGCCAGTAGCACGGGACAGGAGCGGAATTCACCCCTCCACTTT.

This clone occurred a few times. The chain has TRBV19 and TRBJ1-5, with 7 bases lining up with TRBD1. Trimming took 3 bases from V and 3 from J; bases not matched to a gene: 5. This CDR3 has 15 residues. CDR1 LNHDA and CDR2 SQIVND come from the germline V gene (reference sequence). The CDR3 nucleotides read TGTGCCAGTAGTATTATGGGACAGCTCAATCAGCCCCAGCATTTT. This translates into CASSIMGQLNQPQHF.

This clone counts as medium-sized. The chain couples TRBV28 to TRBJ2-1, with D tentatively TRBD2 (5 bases). V was clipped by 3 bases and J by 4 bases, with 13 bases between them. This CDR3 has 15 residues. In germline, CDR1 is MDHEN, CDR2 SYDVKM. The CDR3 spells CASSFSGNPYNEQFF. CDR3 sequence (DNA): TGTGCCAGCAGTTTCTCGGGGAATCCATACAATGAGCAGTTCTTC.

This rearrangement joins TRBV2 to TRBJ1-5; D is possibly TRBD1 (5 bases). CDR1 and CDR2 from the germline V gene are SNHLY and FYNNEI. The CDR3 runs to 16 residues. V was shortened by 7 bases and J by 1 base, with 17 bases between the two germline ends. CDR3 nucleotides: TGTGCCAGCACCAAAGGGGCCCTGGAGAGCAATCAGCCCCAGCATTTT. This gives the protein CASTKGALESNQPQHF.

This sequence joins TRBV5-5 and TRBJ2-3; D unresolved. Trimming removed 4 bases at V and 1 base at J, with 19 bases between. CDR3 length equals 17 residues. Germline values: CDR1 SGHKS, CDR2 YYEKEE (reference sequence). The CDR3 loop reads CASSPGVLPHGTDTQYF. CDR3 coding DNA: TGTGCCAGCAGCCCCGGAGTACTGCCGCACGGCACAGATACGCAGTATTTT.

The chain couples TRBV5-1 to TRBJ1-2; D is undetermined. CDR1 and CDR2 (germline): SGHRS, YFSETQ. The V end was cut by 4 bases, the J end by 0 bases, with 7 bases between. The CDR3 has 13 amino acids. CDR3 DNA sequence: TGCGCCAGCAGCCCCCGTCCTAACTATGGCTACACCTTC. This encodes CASSPRPNYGYTF.

The chain carries TRBV2 and TRBJ1-2; possibly TRBD1 for D (6 bases). CDR3 length: 16 amino acids. The V gene's germline CDR1 is SNHLY and CDR2 FYNNEI. The V end was cut by 6 bases, the J end by 8 bases, with 25 bases between. The CDR3 DNA is TGTGCCAGCAGCCCCCGGGGCGGACAGCTCATGGGGGGCTACACCTTC. Its protein product is CASSPRGGQLMGGYTF.

The V and J genes are TRBV5-1 and TRBJ2-1; possibly TRBD2 for D (6 bases). Germline V gives CDR1 SGHRS, CDR2 YFSETQ. This CDR3 contains 15 residues. Deletions cut 5 bases from V and 0 bases from J, with 12 bases between. Here the CDR3 DNA reads TGCGCCAGCAGTTCCGGGACTGACTCCTACAATGAGCAGTTCTTC. It translates to CASSSGTDSYNEQFF.

The chain recombines TRBV19 with TRBJ1-6; 8 nucleotides match TRBD1. Germline CDR1 is LNHDA and CDR2 is SQIVND (reference sequence). The CDR3 length is 18 residues. With 10 bases clipped from V and 0 bases from J, the junction kept 14 bases outside the gene matches. CDR3 amino acids: CATKKGTGQSSYNSPLHF. The CDR3 nucleotides are TGTGCCACCAAAAAGGGGACAGGCCAGAGCTCCTATAATTCACCCCTCCACTTT.

The gene calls are TRBV6-5 and TRBJ2-7; 7 bases map to TRBD1. The J segment lost 0 bases and the V segment lost 6 bases, leaving 8 bases of the junction unmatched. In germline, CDR1 is MNHEY, CDR2 SVGAGI. This CDR3 comprises 15 residues. The CDR3 here is CASRRDRFGSYEQYF. The CDR3 DNA reads TGTGCCAGCAGGAGGGACAGATTCGGCTCCTACGAGCAGTACTTC.

The chain has TRBV5-8 and TRBJ2-1, with TRBD1 identical over 9 bases. J was trimmed by 0 bases and V by 7 bases; bases with no gene match: 5. CDR3 length: 15 residues. Per germline, CDR1 SGHTS and CDR2 YDEGEE. The CDR3 nucleotides are TGTGCCAGCGGACAGGGGAGAAGCTCCTACAATGAGCAGTTCTTC. Translated: CASGQGRSSYNEQFF. Full variable domain (outside the CDR3, taken from reference TRBV5-8 and TRBJ2-1): EAGVTQSPTHLIKTRGQQATLRCSPISGHTSVYWYQQALGLGLQFLLWYDEGEERNRGNFPPRFSGRQFPNYSSELNVNALELEDSALYLCASGQGRSSYNEQFFGPGTRLTVL.

This chain joins TRBV4-2 and TRBJ2-5, with TRBD1 as a possible D gene (6 bases). V lost 4 bases and J lost 4, with 19 bases in between. This CDR3 contains 16 residues. The germline V gene has CDR1 LGHNA and CDR2 YNFKEQ. CDR3 sequence: CASSLDRTQGRETQYF. CDR3 nucleotides: TGTGCCAGCAGCCTGGACCGGACCCAGGGGAGAGAGACCCAGTACTTC.

V gene TRBV2 combines with J gene TRBJ2-3; 9 bases map to TRBD1. The CDR3 has 16 residues. Trimming took 3 bases from V and 0 from J; bases not matched to a gene: 4. CDR1 is SNHLY, CDR2 FYNNEI, per germline. CDR3 amino acids: CASSDRGQGSTDTQYF. In nucleotides, the CDR3 is TGTGCCAGCAGTGATAGGGGACAGGGAAGCACAGATACGCAGTATTTT.

The V call is TRBV10-3, the J call TRBJ1-3; the D gene is possibly TRBD1 (6 bases). CDR3 size: 15 residues. Trimming left V 11 bases short and J 0 bases short, with 17 bases between. Germline values: CDR1 ENHRY, CDR2 SYGVKD. In DNA form, the CDR3 reads TGTGCCCTATCGGGGGGCTCATCCTCTGGAAACACCATATATTTT. It encodes CALSGGSSSGNTIYF.

This clone was observed once. This chain uses TRBV4-2 with TRBJ2-1, with D tentatively TRBD1 (5 bases). The ends were cut back, 1 base at V and 8 bases at J, with 12 bases in the middle. Germline values: CDR1 LGHNA, CDR2 YNFKEQ. CDR3 length: 14 amino acids. CDR3 sequence reads: CASSQGTKTDEQFF. DNA of the CDR3: TGTGCCAGCAGCCAAGGGACAAAGACGGATGAGCAGTTCTTC.

The V and J genes are TRBV11-2 and TRBJ2-3, with D tentatively TRBD1 (5 bases). The ends were cut back, 5 bases at V and 6 bases at J, with 18 bases in the middle. CDR3 length: 15 residues. Germline assignment: CDR1 SGHAT and CDR2 FQNNGV. The CDR3 coding sequence is TGTGCCAGCAGCCCCCATCCGCAGGGTGCCGATACGCAGTATTTT. Translating gives CASSPHPQGADTQYF.

J is TRBJ2-5 and V is TRBV28; tentatively, D is TRBD2 (6 bases). The V end lost 5 bases, the J end lost 10 bases, and 14 bases lay between the germline ends. This CDR3 is built from 12 residues. Germline-derived CDR1 and CDR2 are MDHEN and SYDVKM. The CDR3: CASSPYRGDQYF. CDR3 sequence (DNA): TGTGCCAGCAGTCCCTACCGCGGGGACCAGTACTTC.

V and J are TRBV11-2 and TRBJ2-3; 8 nucleotides match TRBD2. In germline, CDR1 is SGHAT, CDR2 FQNNGV. V was pared by 8 bases and J by 6 bases, with 10 bases of the junction left unmatched. The CDR3 loop spans 14 amino acids. CDR3 nucleotides: TGTGCCAGCGGCTATGGCGGGGGGTCTGATACGCAGTATTTT. Amino acid sequence: CASGYGGGSDTQYF.

V is TRBV5-1 and J is TRBJ2-7, with 14 positions matching TRBD2. Trimming cost V 4 bases and J 2 bases; bases outside gene matches: 5. Germline V gives CDR1 SGHRS, CDR2 YFSETQ. The CDR3 loop spans 16 amino acids. This CDR3 is CASSTSTSGGAYEQYF. In nucleotides, the CDR3 is TGCGCCAGCAGCACCTCGACTAGCGGGGGGGCCTACGAGCAGTACTTC.

This clone was observed a single time. The J gene is TRBJ1-5, the V gene TRBV7-2; 7 nucleotides line up with TRBD1. The junction had 6 bases not matched to a gene; V was cut back by 2 bases and J by 5 bases. The CDR3 contains 15 residues. Germline V lookup: CDR1 SGHTA, CDR2 FQGNSA. DNA for the CDR3: TGTGCCAGCAGCTTAAACACAGGGGAAGATCAGCCCCAGCATTTT. Translating it yields CASSLNTGEDQPQHF. Using reference TRBV7-2 and TRBJ1-5 for the parts outside the CDR3, the full variable domain is GAGVSQSPSNKVTEKGKDVELRCDPISGHTALYWYRQSLGQGLEFLIYFQGNSAPDKSGLPSDRFSAERTGGSVSTLTIQRTQQEDSAVYLCASSLNTGEDQPQHFGDGTRLSIL.

The chain is built from TRBV3-1 (or the pseudogene TRBV3-2) and TRBJ2-3, with 7 bases identical to TRBD2. Germline trimming cut 4 bases from V and 3 bases from J; bases unmatched to any gene: 4. The CDR3 contains 14 residues. Germline CDR1 LGHDT, CDR2 YNNKEL (reference sequence). CDR3 sequence: CASSPSGVTDTQYF. In DNA form, the CDR3 reads TGTGCCAGCAGCCCCAGCGGGGTAACAGATACGCAGTATTTT.

The chain uses TRBV3-1 (or the pseudogene TRBV3-2) and TRBJ2-1; possible D gene TRBD2, 6 bases. V was trimmed by 1 base and J by 5 bases, leaving 9 bases between them. Per the germline V gene, CDR1 is LGHDT and CDR2 is YNNKEL (reference sequence). This CDR3 contains 14 residues. CDR3 sequence: CASSQGGVNNEQFF. The CDR3 DNA sequence: TGTGCCAGCAGCCAAGGGGGGGTTAACAATGAGCAGTTCTTC.